These T cell receptor beta chains were read from a single sample in a study of blood T cell repertoires in COVID-19. The protocol was immunoSEQ multiplex PCR, while the TCRdb copy is restricted to in-frame clones and leaves out a portion. The sample records about 47,000 clones, about 88% being singletons. The sample was peripheral blood. The receptors were sampled from a man aged 50 to 59 with acute or convalescent COVID-19. Each CDR3 is given with its conserved first and last residue. D genes are given only for firm matches. Only some rows state a clone size, as once, few, many or a class for expanded clones.

j_call | d_call | clone_size | v_call | cdr3_nt | cdr3_aa
TRBJ2-1 | - | - | TRBV5-1 | TGCGCCAGCAGCTTATACCAGGACTATTCCCTCATGGGTGAGCAGTTCTTC | CASSLYQDYSLMGEQFF
TRBJ2-5 | - | - | TRBV19 | TGTGCCAGTACCACGGCGGGCGACACTGGACGGGCCCAGTACTTC | CASTTAGDTGRAQYF
TRBJ1-5 | TRBD1 | few | TRBV6-5 | TGTGCCAGCAGGCCAGGGGGCTCGGGCAATCAGCCCCAGCATTTT | CASRPGGSGNQPQHF
TRBJ1-2 | - | - | TRBV5-4 | TGTGCCAGCGGGGGAGCTCAGGGGAGTGCGTGGGGCTACACCTTC | CASGGAQGSAWGYTF
TRBJ2-1 | TRBD2 | - | TRBV7-3 | TGTGCCAGCAGCTCTGGACTAGACCGCAATGAGCAGTTCTTC | CASSSGLDRNEQFF
TRBJ2-2 | - | - | TRBV27 | TGTGCCAGCAGTCACTACGACAGGCCCTTGGGTACCGGGGAGCTGTTTTTT | CASSHYDRPLGTGELFF
TRBJ2-1 | TRBD1 | - | TRBV9 | TGTGCCAGCAGCGTAGGACAGGGGGCCGCCGATGAGCAGTTCTTC | CASSVGQGAADEQFF
TRBJ2-7 | TRBD2 | - | TRBV2 | TGTGCCAGCAGTCCAACTAGCGGGGGCTACGAGCAGTACTTC | CASSPTSGGYEQYF
TRBJ2-1 | - | - | TRBV4-1 | TGCGCCAGCAGCCAAGATCCCGGCAATGAGCAGTTCTTC | CASSQDPGNEQFF
TRBJ1-2 | - | - | TRBV27 | TGTGCCAGCAGCTACAGGAGAGGCTATGGCTACACCTTC | CASSYRRGYGYTF
TRBJ1-1 | TRBD1 | - | TRBV29-1 | TGCAGCGGCGTAGACAGGGTGGGTACTGAAGCTTTCTTT | CSGVDRVGTEAFF
TRBJ2-5 | TRBD1 | - | TRBV19 | TGTGCCAGTAGTGTTGACAGGGAAGAGACCCAGTACTTC | CASSVDREETQYF
TRBJ2-3 | TRBD1 | - | TRBV6-1 | TGTGCCAGCAGTGAGATCGACAGGGGAGGCACAGATACGCAGTATTTT | CASSEIDRGGTDTQYF
TRBJ2-3 | TRBD2 | - | TRBV11-2 | TGTGCCAGCAGCTTAGCGGGGGGACTTTCTAGCACAGATACGCAGTATTTT | CASSLAGGLSSTDTQYF
TRBJ1-3 | - | once | TRBV2 | TGTGCCAGTACGACCGGGGTCCGATCTGGAAACACCATATATTTT | CASTTGVRSGNTIYF
TRBJ2-1 | - | - | TRBV6-4 | TGTGCCAGCAGACTTACCGGGGGCAATGAGCAGTTCTTC | CASRLTGGNEQFF
TRBJ1-1 | - | - | TRBV7-3 | TGTGCCAGCAAAACAGGATCGATGAACACTGAAGCTTTCTTT | CASKTGSMNTEAFF
TRBJ2-3 | - | - | TRBV21-1 | TGTGCCAGCAGCAAAGTCAACTTGAGGGGGCCGGGAGATACGCAGTATTTT | CASSKVNLRGPGDTQYF
TRBJ2-5 | - | - | TRBV5-8 | TGTGCCAGCAGCGTTCACAGGGGGGGTGCCACTTACCAAGAGACCCAGTACTTC | CASSVHRGGATYQETQYF
TRBJ2-1 | - | once | TRBV27 | TGTGCCAGCAGTTTATCACAGGGCTATGAGCAGTTCTTC | CASSLSQGYEQFF
TRBJ2-1 | - | - | TRBV19 | TGTGCCAGTAGTAATACAGGGTATTACGTATACAATGAGCAGTTCTTC | CASSNTGYYVYNEQFF
TRBJ2-1 | - | - | TRBV1 | TGCACCAGCAGCCATCTCACTGGAGGTTCCTACAATGAGCAGTTCTTC | CTSSHLTGGSYNEQFF
TRBJ1-1 | - | few | TRBV12-2 | TGTGCAAGTCGCACTCGGACAGGTCTGAACACTGAAGCTTTCTTT | CASRTRTGLNTEAFF
TRBJ2-5 | - | few | TRBV1 | TGCACCAGCAGCCCAACCCCCCCCCACATACTAGGAGGTAGAGAGACCCAGTACTTC | CTSSPTPPHILGGRETQYF
TRBJ2-2 | - | - | TRBV11-2 | TGTGCCAGCAGCTTAGATATCTTATCCGGGGAGCTGTTTTTT | CASSLDILSGELFF
TRBJ1-1 | - | once | TRBV29-1 | TGCAGCGTTGACAGGGACACTGAAGCTTTCTTT | CSVDRDTEAFF
TRBJ1-4 | - | few | TRBV29-1 | TGCAGCGTTGGAGGGGAAGGGGGAAAACTGTTTTTT | CSVGGEGGKLFF
TRBJ1-1 | - | - | TRBV12-3/TRBV12-4 | TGTGCCAGCAGTTTTCACCCGGGGACTGAAGCTTTCTTT | CASSFHPGTEAFF
TRBJ2-3 | TRBD2 | - | TRBV6-5 | TGTGCCAGCACTAGACTAGCGGGCACAGATACGCAGTATTTT | CASTRLAGTDTQYF
TRBJ2-5 | TRBD2 | - | TRBV5-6 | TGTGCCAGCAGCCCGAGTAGCGGGAGGGCTTGGGAGACCCAGTACTTC | CASSPSSGRAWETQYF
TRBJ1-4 | - | - | TRBV9 | TGTGCCAGCAGCGGGGGCTCTGATGAAAAACTGTTTTTT | CASSGGSDEKLFF
TRBJ1-2 | - | - | TRBV14 | TGTGCCAGCAGCCAAGATATGGACATAAACTATGGCTACACCTTC | CASSQDMDINYGYTF
TRBJ1-5 | - | once | TRBV19 | TGTGCCAGTAGTTTCGGTAGCAATCAGCCCCAGCATTTT | CASSFGSNQPQHF
TRBJ2-3 | TRBD1 | - | TRBV7-2 | TGTGCCAGCAGCGAGTGGGACAGGGGGCGAGTCACAGATACGCAGTATTTT | CASSEWDRGRVTDTQYF
TRBJ1-5 | - | - | TRBV24-1 | TGTGCCACCTCCCGGGGGTTCAATCAGCCCCAGCATTTT | CATSRGFNQPQHF